The rows below give T cell receptor beta chains drawn from one sample of a study of chemoradiotherapy in HPV16-positive cancers. Only in-frame clones appear in the TCRdb table, and some are missing; sequencing was by immunoSEQ multiplex PCR. The table includes some 7,000 clones, 89% detected once. The input for sequencing was tumor tissue, taken from a patient who underwent chemoradiotherapy. Receptors originate from a human donor with HPV-associated anogenital cancer. CDR3s include the opening cysteine and the closing phenylalanine or tryptophan. The order of the fields is J gene, D gene, clone size, V gene, CDR3 protein, CDR3 DNA. A D gene is named only where the DNA matches it firmly. Size tells how often a clone was seen (once, few, many) or the class of an expanded clone, and some rows leave it out.

TRBJ2-3 | - | - | TRBV29-1 | CSAAGFTDTQYF | TGCAGCGCCGCCGGGTTCACAGATACGCAGTATTTT
TRBJ1-1 | - | - | TRBV6-5 | CASSYSKGRGTEAFF | TGTGCCAGCAGTTACTCTAAGGGGAGAGGTACTGAAGCTTTCTTT
TRBJ2-1 | TRBD2 | - | TRBV18 | CASSLSGISSLTSYNEQFF | TGTGCCAGCTCGTTAAGCGGGATCTCTTCTTTAACCTCCTACAATGAGCAGTTCTTC
TRBJ2-5 | TRBD2 | - | TRBV18 | CASSPSSGSRQETQYF | TGTGCCAGCTCACCCTCTAGCGGGAGTCGGCAAGAGACCCAGTACTTC
TRBJ2-2 | TRBD2 | once | TRBV14 | CASSQTAGVETGELFF | TGTGCCAGCAGCCAAACCGCGGGAGTAGAAACCGGGGAGCTGTTTTTT
TRBJ2-7 | - | - | TRBV7-7 | CASSLDPRGEQYF | TGTGCTAGCAGCTTAGACCCACGCGGAGAGCAGTACTTC
TRBJ1-1 | TRBD1 | few | TRBV2 | CASGRQGRAEAFF | TGTGCCAGCGGTCGACAGGGGCGAGCTGAAGCTTTCTTT
TRBJ2-7 | TRBD2 | - | TRBV14 | CASSLSIGLAGESSYEQYF | TGTGCCAGCAGCCTAAGTATCGGACTAGCGGGGGAAAGCTCCTACGAGCAGTACTTC
TRBJ2-7 | - | - | TRBV7-9 | CASSPPTGRVGDEQYF | TGTGCCAGCAGCCCGCCGACAGGACGCGTGGGAGACGAGCAGTACTTC
TRBJ2-5 | - | - | TRBV5-1 | CASRAEVYQETQYF | TGCGCCAGCCGAGCGGAAGTGTACCAAGAGACCCAGTACTTC
TRBJ2-1 | - | - | TRBV5-5 | CASSLWGGHEQFF | TGTGCCAGCAGCTTGTGGGGTGGGCATGAGCAGTTCTTC
TRBJ1-1 | - | - | TRBV10-1 | CASSETPRARTMNTEAFF | TGCGCCAGCAGTGAGACTCCCCGGGCACGCACGATGAACACTGAAGCTTTCTTT
TRBJ1-2 | - | - | TRBV5-4 | CASSPGGGIYGYTF | TGTGCCAGCAGCCCGGGAGGAGGGATCTATGGCTACACCTTC
TRBJ1-1 | - | - | TRBV7-3 | CASSLDTNTEAFF | TGTGCCAGCAGCTTAGATACGAACACTGAAGCTTTCTTT